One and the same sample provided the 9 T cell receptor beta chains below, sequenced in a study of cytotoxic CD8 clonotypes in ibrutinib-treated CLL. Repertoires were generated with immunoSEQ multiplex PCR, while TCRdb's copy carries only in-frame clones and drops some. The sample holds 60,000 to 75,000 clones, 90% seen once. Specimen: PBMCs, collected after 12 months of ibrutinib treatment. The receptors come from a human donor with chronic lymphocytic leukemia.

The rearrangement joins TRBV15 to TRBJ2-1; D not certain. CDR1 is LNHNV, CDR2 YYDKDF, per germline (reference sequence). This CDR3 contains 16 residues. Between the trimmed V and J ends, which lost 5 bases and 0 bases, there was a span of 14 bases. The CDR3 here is CATSLGESGSYNEQFF. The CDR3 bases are TGTGCCACCAGCCTAGGCGAGTCAGGCTCCTACAATGAGCAGTTCTTC.

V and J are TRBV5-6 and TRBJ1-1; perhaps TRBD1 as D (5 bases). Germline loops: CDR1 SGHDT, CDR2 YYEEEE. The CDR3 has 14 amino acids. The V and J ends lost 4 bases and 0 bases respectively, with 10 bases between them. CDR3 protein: CASSQRGMNTEAFF. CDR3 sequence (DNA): TGTGCCAGCAGCCAAAGGGGCATGAACACTGAAGCTTTCTTT.

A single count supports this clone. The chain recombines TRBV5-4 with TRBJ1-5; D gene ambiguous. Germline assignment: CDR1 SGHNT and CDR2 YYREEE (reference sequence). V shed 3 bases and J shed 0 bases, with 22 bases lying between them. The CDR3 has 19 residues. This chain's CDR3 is CASSSRTSPKGYSNQPQHF. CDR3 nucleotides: TGTGCCAGCAGCTCCCGGACGAGCCCGAAAGGTTATAGCAATCAGCCCCAGCATTTT.

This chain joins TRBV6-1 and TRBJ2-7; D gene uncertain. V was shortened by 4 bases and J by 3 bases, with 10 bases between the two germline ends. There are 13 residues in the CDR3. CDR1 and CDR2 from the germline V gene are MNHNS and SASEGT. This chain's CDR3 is CASSVAASYEQYF. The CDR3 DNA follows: TGTGCCAGCAGTGTCGCGGCTAGCTACGAGCAGTACTTC.

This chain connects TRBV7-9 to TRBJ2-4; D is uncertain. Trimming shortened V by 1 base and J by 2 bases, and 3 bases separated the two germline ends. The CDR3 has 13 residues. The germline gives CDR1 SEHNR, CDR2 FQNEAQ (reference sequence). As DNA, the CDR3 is TGTGCCAGCAGCTTAGGTACCAAAAACATTCAGTACTTC. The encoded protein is CASSLGTKNIQYF.

The CDR3 DNA follows: TGTGCCAGCAGCTCCTACCGAGACAGGGGCTCTGAAGCTTTCTTT. Its protein is CASSSYRDRGSEAFF. This chain links TRBV6-5 with TRBJ1-1; TRBD1 agrees at 8 bases. In germline, CDR1 is MNHEY, CDR2 SVGAGI. This CDR3 contains 15 residues. The junction had 12 bases not matched to a gene; V was cut back by 6 bases and J by 6 bases.

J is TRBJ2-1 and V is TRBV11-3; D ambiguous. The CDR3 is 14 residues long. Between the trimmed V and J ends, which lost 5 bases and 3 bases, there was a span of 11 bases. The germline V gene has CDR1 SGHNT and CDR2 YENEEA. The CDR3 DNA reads TGTGCCAGCAGCCCCGCGGCCCTCTACAATGAGCAGTTCTTC. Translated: CASSPAALYNEQFF.

The CDR3 DNA is TGTGCCAGCAGCGAAGGGTTTAATGAAAAACTGTTTTTT. This sequence encodes CASSEGFNEKLFF. The V call is TRBV28, the J call TRBJ1-4; no clear D gene. Trimming shortened V by 6 bases and J by 4 bases, and 9 bases separated the two germline ends. The CDR3 runs to 13 residues. The germline gives CDR1 MDHEN, CDR2 SYDVKM.

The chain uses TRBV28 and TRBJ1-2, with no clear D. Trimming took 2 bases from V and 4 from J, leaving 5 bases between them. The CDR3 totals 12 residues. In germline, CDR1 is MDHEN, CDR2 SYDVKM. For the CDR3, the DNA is TGTGCCAGCAGTTTAAGTTTCTATGGCTACACCTTC. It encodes CASSLSFYGYTF.